This TCR beta chain was retrieved from a study of blood T cells in healthy people across ages. Whole-study findings and limits: Strong correlation linked observed beta diversity and percent naive T cells.

The use of a sample-barcoded 5' primer and a J-beta primer mix characterized a second PCR of roughly 7 to 12 cycles. MiXCR, applied by TCRdb to the 5' RACE reads, yields one record per CDR3 protein. Counted here are roughly 680,000 distinct CDR3 sequences, approximately 52% occurring once; the ten biggest clones make up roughly 14%. J was trimmed by 7 bases and V by 1 base; bases with no gene match: 9. Germline V CDR1 and CDR2: LGHNA, YNFKEQ. This CDR3 is built from 15 residues. About this clonotype: Its cognate antigen is unknown. This may come from a read error, since a much larger clone is one base off.

The gene calls are TRBV4-2 and TRBJ2-7; 8 bases match TRBD2. Sequencing was performed on blood. The clonotype comes from an elderly woman in good health. The CDR3 nucleotides are TGTGCCAGCAGCCAAGCGGGGGGGCCGAGTCTTGAGCAGTACTTC. This translates into CASSQAGGPSLEQYF.